This T cell receptor beta chain is from a study of vaccination effects on CD4 cells after COVID-19. Germline CDR1 and CDR2: KGHSH and LQKENI. The CDR3 is made up of 16 amino acids. The V end lost 1 base, the J end lost 2 bases, and 15 bases lay between the germline ends. Sequencing was preceded by expansion of antigen-specific CD4+ T cells with viral peptide pools in the ViraFEST assay. With approximately ten days of culture completed, CD4+ T cells were isolated. The cohort was immunized with two doses of either the BNT162b2 or mRNA-1273 vaccine. With respect to this clone: Its antigen is as yet unknown.

TCRdb's table, derived via immunoSEQ multiplex PCR, lists solely in-frame clones and lacks some. Of more than 20,000 clones listed, over 75% are singletons. The J gene is TRBJ2-7, the V gene TRBV18; possibly TRBD2 for D (7 bases). This clonotype was sampled from a human donor who received a COVID-19 vaccine. Some clones in this sample may be carry-over from other donors' samples. This specimen was CD4+ T cells from PBMCs cultured with SARS-CoV-2 spike peptides, taken after COVID-19 vaccination. Written as DNA, the CDR3 is TGTGCCAGCTCACCACGGGGGGGGGCCGCGGCCTACGAGCAGTACGTC. Protein sequence: CASSPRGGAAAYEQYV.